This section outlines one T cell receptor beta chain sequence together with its context. The target antigen is unknown. Sequenced by immunoSEQ multiplex PCR; TCRdb stores in-frame clones only, minus some. The table lists approximately 19,000 clones, 65% to 85% of them singletons. The data stem from a study of T cell clones after liver transplantation. Across the whole study: Graft-donor-reactive sequences were compared with third-party-reactive TCRbeta sequences from pre-transplant mixed lymphocyte reactions. Patients counted as tolerant after at least one year off all immunosuppression, enzymes not exceeding twice normal.

Regarding the study as a whole: Compared with third party-reactive sequences, donor-reactive ones declined more, independent of withdrawal success. Conclusions were preliminary, with small, heterogeneous patient groups.

Trimming took off 6 bases at V and 5 bases at J, with 5 bases between the two ends. The CDR3 is 11 residues long. CDR1 WNHNN and CDR2 SYGVQD come from the germline V gene (reference sequence). This chain joins TRBV10-1 and TRBJ1-5, with D unresolved. The sample here was CD8+ T cells from blood, taken 48 to 50 months after liver transplant. This receptor was identified in a human patient who received a liver transplant. The graft donor may be the source of some T cells. The CDR3 reads CASSRHQPQHF. CDR3 sequence (DNA): TGCGCCAGCAGCCGCCATCAGCCCCAGCATTTT.